These 30 T cell receptor beta chains were all obtained from the same sample, sequenced in a study of blood T cells in healthy people across ages. Primers used in a second PCR of about 7 to 12 cycles were a sample-barcoded 5' primer and a J-beta primer mix. TCRdb reprocessed the 5' RACE reads with MiXCR, giving one entry per CDR3 protein. The table has 1.5 million to 2 million distinct CDR3 sequences, roughly 49% seen once. The sequencing input was blood. These receptors all come from a woman aged 40 to 55 in good health.

The chain has TRBV28 and TRBJ2-7, with TRBD1 matching 8 bases. This CDR3 contains 15 residues. Germline V CDR1 and CDR2: MDHEN, SYDVKM. With 4 bases clipped from V and 3 bases from J, the junction kept 8 bases outside the gene matches. CDR3 sequence reads: CASSSDRVILYEQYF. In nucleotides, the CDR3 is TGTGCCAGCAGTTCGGACAGGGTAATACTCTACGAGCAGTACTTC.

The chain joins TRBV15 to TRBJ2-3; D uncertain. V lost 0 bases and J lost 6, with 10 bases in between. Germline loops: CDR1 LNHNV, CDR2 YYDKDF (reference sequence). CDR3 length: 14 amino acids. The CDR3, as DNA: TGTGCCACCAGCAGAGATCCGGCTCGGGATACGCAGTATTTT. It codes for CATSRDPARDTQYF.

The genes are TRBV9 and TRBJ1-4; D ambiguous. This CDR3 contains 13 residues. V was clipped by 2 bases and J by 7 bases, with 9 bases between them. Germline V CDR1 and CDR2: SGDLS, YYNGEE. The CDR3 DNA reads as TGTGCCAGCAGCGTCTCCACTGGTGAAAAACTGTTTTTT. Translation: CASSVSTGEKLFF. Together with reference TRBV9 and TRBJ1-4, the CDR3 gives the full variable domain: DSGVTQTPKHLITATGQRVTLRCSPRSGDLSVYWYQQSLDQGLQFLIQYYNGEERAKGNILERFSAQQFPDLHSELNLSSLELGDSALYFCASSVSTGEKLFFGSGTQLSVL.

The genes are TRBV20-1 and TRBJ2-7; D might be TRBD2 (5 bases). The germline V and J ends were trimmed by 0 bases and 3 bases, with 12 bases remaining between them. The CDR3 sequence is 14 residues long. CDR1 is DFQATT, CDR2 SNEGSKA, per germline (reference sequence). CDR3 region: CSARDPDYLYEQYF. The CDR3 nucleotides read TGCAGTGCTAGAGATCCAGACTACCTCTACGAGCAGTACTTC.

The gene calls are TRBV2 and TRBJ2-3; 7 bases align to TRBD1. The CDR3 has 17 residues. The germline gives CDR1 SNHLY, CDR2 FYNNEI. V dropped 6 bases and J dropped 2; count of bases not matched to a gene: 14. The CDR3 region is CASRAWTGRATTDTQYF. CDR3 nucleotide sequence: TGTGCCAGCAGGGCTTGGACAGGCCGCGCCACCACAGATACGCAGTATTTT.

The J gene is TRBJ2-3, the V gene TRBV7-2; 7 bases agree with TRBD1. CDR1 and CDR2 from the germline V gene are SGHTA and FQGNSA. V dropped 2 bases and J dropped 2; count of bases not matched to a gene: 7. The CDR3 has 16 residues. The CDR3 spells CASSLSPGTVTDTQYF. For the CDR3, the DNA is TGTGCCAGCAGCTTATCCCCAGGGACAGTCACAGATACGCAGTATTTT. Combining the CDR3 with reference TRBV7-2 and TRBJ2-3 gives the whole variable domain GAGVSQSPSNKVTEKGKDVELRCDPISGHTALYWYRQSLGQGLEFLIYFQGNSAPDKSGLPSDRFSAERTGGSVSTLTIQRTQQEDSAVYLCASSLSPGTVTDTQYFGPGTRLTVL.

The chain has TRBV27 and TRBJ2-5, with 7 positions matching TRBD1. This CDR3 comprises 15 residues. Germline lookup yields CDR1 MNHEY and CDR2 SMNVEV (reference sequence). After removal of 5 bases from V and 1 base from J, the junction contained 7 bases not matched to a gene. The CDR3 sequence is CASSIPDRAQETQYF. The CDR3 DNA is TGTGCCAGCAGTATCCCAGACAGGGCCCAAGAGACCCAGTACTTC.

In this sample, this clonotype turned up many times. The V call is TRBV4-2, the J call TRBJ2-3; TRBD2 aligns across 12 bases. After removal of 4 bases from V and 1 base from J, the junction contained 3 bases not matched to a gene. The germline V gene has CDR1 LGHNA and CDR2 YNFKEQ. The CDR3 is 16 amino acids. CDR3 residues: CASSRGTSGRTDTQYF. For the CDR3, the DNA is TGTGCCAGCAGCCGGGGGACTAGCGGGCGCACAGATACGCAGTATTTT.

The chain uses TRBV2 and TRBJ2-1; 12 nucleotides line up with TRBD2. The junction had 13 bases not matched to a gene; V was cut back by 10 bases and J by 6 bases. The germline CDR1 and CDR2 sequences are SNHLY and FYNNEI. This CDR3 spans 16 amino acids. The CDR3: CAILVWTSGVGNEQFF. The DNA of the CDR3 is TGTGCCATCCTGGTCTGGACTAGCGGGGTGGGCAATGAGCAGTTCTTC. The full variable domain, its missing parts supplied by reference TRBV2 and TRBJ2-1, is EPEVTQTPSHQVTQMGQEVILRCVPISNHLYFYWYRQILGQKVEFLVSFYNNEISEKSEIFDDQFSVERPDGSNFTLKIRSTKLEDSAMYFCAILVWTSGVGNEQFFGPGTRLTVL.

This clonotype was seen a handful of times. The chain combines TRBV6-1 with TRBJ2-1; 7 nucleotides agree with TRBD1. The germline V gene has CDR1 MNHNS and CDR2 SASEGT. The CDR3 contains 12 residues. CDR3 sequence reads: CATDRTDNEQFF. Written as DNA, the CDR3 is TGTGCTACGGACAGGACAGACAATGAGCAGTTCTTC.

The chain carries TRBV19 and TRBJ1-5, with a weak D call TRBD1 (6 bases). Trimming shortened V by 6 bases and J by 0 bases, and 12 bases separated the two germline ends. The CDR3 is 15 residues long. CDR1 and CDR2 (germline): LNHDA, SQIVND (reference sequence). CDR3 DNA sequence: TGTGCCAGTAGGGACCGGACAGTTAGCAATCAGCCCCAGCATTTT. Translation: CASRDRTVSNQPQHF.

This clonotype was counted many times. The chain joins TRBV20-1 to TRBJ2-7, with D unresolved. Germline values: CDR1 DFQATT, CDR2 SNEGSKA (reference sequence). This CDR3 has 14 residues. Trimming took 0 bases from V and 4 from J, leaving 13 bases between them. CDR3 coding DNA: TGCAGTGCTAGAGAGACCACAAAGGTGTACGAGCAGTACTTC. Translating it yields CSARETTKVYEQYF.

CDR3 in DNA: TGTGCCATCAGTGGCAGGGCCGATGAAAAACTGTTTTTT. Protein sequence: CAISGRADEKLFF. V gene TRBV10-3 combines with J gene TRBJ1-4; D is possibly TRBD1 (5 bases). V dropped 4 bases and J dropped 6 bases, with 9 bases sitting between them. This CDR3 spans 13 amino acids. Germline V gene lookup returns CDR1 ENHRY and CDR2 SYGVKD.

The rearrangement links TRBV5-1 to TRBJ2-2, with no clear D. The CDR3 consists of 18 residues. Per the germline V gene, CDR1 is SGHRS and CDR2 is YFSETQ. V dropped 4 bases and J dropped 5 bases, with 24 bases sitting between them. CDR3 bases: TGCGCCAGCAGCCCCCCCGTGCGGCCCCGGGCGAGTACCGGGGAGCTGTTTTTT. It yields the protein CASSPPVRPRASTGELFF.

This clonotype came up once. The chain combines TRBV20-1 with TRBJ1-4, with a weak D call TRBD1 (5 bases). This CDR3 is 14 amino acids long. The V gene lost 0 bases and the J gene lost 7 bases, with 12 bases spanning the gap. Germline CDR1 reads DFQATT; CDR2 reads SNEGSKA (reference sequence). Here the CDR3 reads CSARDPRDSEKLFF. The CDR3 nucleotides are TGCAGTGCTAGAGATCCCAGGGATAGTGAAAAACTGTTTTTT.

This chain connects TRBV12-3 or TRBV12-4 to TRBJ2-7; TRBD2 matches 7 bases. The J segment lost 3 bases and the V segment lost 3 bases, leaving 5 bases of the junction unmatched. The length of the CDR3 is 14 residues. CDR3 sequence (DNA): TGTGCCAGCAGTTTTCGAGGGAGGGTCTACGAGCAGTACTTC. This translates into CASSFRGRVYEQYF.

Here the CDR3 DNA reads TGCGCCAGCAGCGCCACAGGGGATGAGACCCAGTACTTC. Translation gives CASSATGDETQYF. This chain links TRBV5-1 with TRBJ2-5; 7 nucleotides match TRBD1. This CDR3 is 13 amino acids long. CDR1 and CDR2 (germline): SGHRS, YFSETQ. Trimming took 4 bases from V and 5 from J; bases not matched to a gene: 5.

The chain uses TRBV4-2 and TRBJ2-5; 7 bases line up with TRBD1. The J segment lost 1 base and the V segment lost 3 bases, leaving 8 bases of the junction unmatched. CDR1 is LGHNA, CDR2 YNFKEQ, per germline. This CDR3 comprises 16 residues. The CDR3: CASSQGQRFSQETQYF. The CDR3 nucleotides are TGTGCCAGCAGCCAGGGACAGCGGTTTAGCCAAGAGACCCAGTACTTC.

This clonotype was counted a few times. The chain couples TRBV6-5 to TRBJ2-5; unclear D gene. Trimming removed 2 bases from V and 5 bases from J, with 12 bases in between. The CDR3 loop spans 14 amino acids. Germline V gene lookup returns CDR1 MNHEY and CDR2 SVGAGI. The CDR3 DNA reads as TGTGCCAGCAGTTACGACCCGCAGATGGAGACCCAGTACTTC. It encodes CASSYDPQMETQYF.

This clonotype has just a few counts. The rearrangement links TRBV4-1 to TRBJ1-4; 8 positions match TRBD1. The CDR3 runs 15 residues. Trimming took 3 bases from V and 5 from J; bases not matched to a gene: 5. The germline gives CDR1 MGHRA, CDR2 YSYEKL. CDR3 DNA: TGCGCCAGCAGCCACCCGGGACAGGTGAATGAAAAACTGTTTTTT. Protein sequence: CASSHPGQVNEKLFF.

The J gene is TRBJ1-5, the V gene TRBV20-1; 9 bases fit TRBD1. Per germline, CDR1 DFQATT and CDR2 SNEGSKA (reference sequence). J lost 7 bases, V lost 3 bases, and 10 bases had no gene match. The CDR3 has 15 residues. CDR3 DNA sequence: TGCAGTGCTAGTGGGACAGGGCGGGTTAGCCAGCCCCAGCATTTT. It specifies CSASGTGRVSQPQHF.

The chain has TRBV4-1 and TRBJ2-4; TRBD2 agrees at 10 bases. The V gene end was trimmed by 1 base and the J gene end by 1 base; junction bases not matched to a gene: 13. The CDR3 sequence is 20 residues long. Germline CDR1 reads MGHRA; CDR2 reads YSYEKL. The CDR3 coding sequence is TGCGCCAGCAGCCAAGTCACGCGAGCGGGGGGGATAGCGGCCAAAAACATTCAGTACTTC. Amino acids: CASSQVTRAGGIAAKNIQYF.

The chain is built from TRBV7-2 and TRBJ2-5; TRBD1 is a possible D gene (6 bases). The germline V gene encodes CDR1 SGHTA and CDR2 FQGNSA. The CDR3 runs 14 residues. The ends were cut back, 1 base at V and 11 bases at J, with 17 bases in the middle. The CDR3 sequence: CASSLVGAINEQYF. The DNA for the CDR3 is TGTGCCAGCAGCTTAGTGGGGGCCATCAATGAGCAGTACTTC.

This clonotype was seen a few times. The chain has TRBV6-6 and TRBJ2-7; 9 positions match TRBD1. The J call may be mistaken, given a closer DNA end match to TRBJ2-5. Germline CDR1 and CDR2: MNHNY and SVGAGI (reference sequence). The CDR3 is 16 amino acids. As DNA, the CDR3 is TGTGCCAGCAGTTACGCGGACAGGGGTTTGTCGGAGACCCAGTACTTC. Translated: CASSYADRGLSETQYF.

This clonotype has a single count. The J gene is TRBJ1-4, the V gene TRBV20-1; the D is unclear. V was pared by 3 bases and J by 5 bases, with 10 bases between. The CDR3 is 13 amino acids. Germline loops: CDR1 DFQATT, CDR2 SNEGSKA (reference sequence). The CDR3, as DNA: TGCAGTGCTAGTGGTGGCGAAAATGAAAAACTGTTTTTT. Translation gives CSASGGENEKLFF.

This chain connects TRBV20-1 to TRBJ2-5; 8 bases line up with TRBD2. CDR1 and CDR2 from the germline V gene are DFQATT and SNEGSKA (reference sequence). CDR3 length equals 14 residues. With V trimmed by 2 bases and J by 2 bases, 4 bases remained unmatched. In DNA form, the CDR3 reads TGCAGTGCTAGAAGGGGGACTAGGCAAGAGACCCAGTACTTC. Its protein product is CSARRGTRQETQYF.

J is TRBJ2-7 and V is TRBV29-1, with TRBD1 matching 8 bases. V lost 3 bases to trimming and J lost 7 bases; unmatched junction nucleotides: 8. CDR1 SQVTM and CDR2 ANQGSEA come from the germline V gene. The CDR3 extends over 13 amino acids. CDR3 in DNA: TGCAGCGTTGATCCAGGGGGCGGGAATGAGCAGTACTTC. It codes for CSVDPGGGNEQYF.

The chain carries TRBV7-2 and TRBJ2-1; 8 bases are shared with TRBD2. The germline gives CDR1 SGHTA, CDR2 FQGNSA. J lost 1 base, V lost 5 bases, and 7 bases had no gene match. This CDR3 has 16 amino acids. CDR3 protein: CASSPWVAGSYNEQFF. The CDR3 nucleotides are TGTGCCAGCAGCCCCTGGGTAGCGGGGTCCTACAATGAGCAGTTCTTC.

This clonotype has a handful of counts. V gene TRBV29-1 combines with J gene TRBJ2-3; D gene unclear. Germline lookup yields CDR1 SQVTM and CDR2 ANQGSEA. CDR3 size: 15 residues. Trimming removed 4 bases from V and 1 base from J, with 15 bases in between. The CDR3 reads CSVVCPQLGTDTQYF. CDR3 coding DNA: TGCAGCGTTGTCTGCCCCCAGCTGGGCACAGATACGCAGTATTTT.

Note on this clonotype: One end of the junction fails to match germline, which may point to a read error. This rearrangement joins TRBV20-1 to TRBJ2-1, with TRBD2 identical over 11 bases. Germline V CDR1 and CDR2: DFQATT, SNEGSKA (reference sequence). This CDR3 region has 14 residues. The CDR3 region is CGARVAGGRNGQFF. The CDR3 DNA follows: TGCGGTGCTAGAGTAGCGGGGGGGCGCAATGGGCAGTTCTTC.